This record concerns one T cell receptor (beta chain) sequence. The antigen is unknown. Method: immunoSEQ multiplex PCR; TCRdb's copy keeps in-frame clones and lacks some. The sample has some 2.1 million clones, roughly 94% seen once. This entry belongs to a study of shared clonotypes between healthy human individuals. Across the whole study: For every donor, three CD4 naive, three CD4 memory, two CD8 naive and one CD8 memory plates were used. Overall study findings and caveats: Sorted-subset sequencing, rarefaction showed, was incomplete despite large depth. Larger estimated richness was generally seen in naive subsets than in memory subsets.

CDR1 is SGDLS and CDR2 is YYNGEE in the germline V gene. The ends lost 0 bases at V and 3 bases at J; junction bases unmatched: 1. The CDR3 contains 15 residues. Naive CD8 cells, CD45RO-negative and positively selected for CCR7, excluded terminally differentiated effector memory CD45RA+ cells. The source of this sequence is a young man in good health. Sample: naive CD8+ T cells sorted from blood. The chain combines TRBV9 with TRBJ1-4; 8 bases line up with TRBD1. CDR3 in DNA: TGTGCCAGCAGCGTAGGGGGACAGGCTAATGAAAAACTGTTTTTT. Encoded protein: CASSVGGQANEKLFF.